The source of this TCR beta chain is a study of early T cells in non-severe SARS-CoV-2 infection. TCRdb reprocessed the 5' RACE reads with MiXCR, giving one entry per CDR3 protein. Of some 66,000 distinct CDR3 sequences listed, roughly 10% are singletons. The CDR3 is made up of 12 amino acids. V was cut by 4 bases and J by 0 bases, with 4 bases left in between. The germline gives CDR1 LGHDT, CDR2 YNNKEL (reference sequence). V and J are TRBV3-1 and TRBJ2-7; D is unclear. This receptor was identified in an adult who was a healthcare worker with PCR-confirmed SARS-CoV-2 infection or an uninfected control (not recorded which). The source material was whole blood. The CDR3 coding sequence is TGTGCCAGCAGCCGGACCTCCTACGAGCAGTACTTC. It translates to CASSRTSYEQYF.